One and the same sample provided the 8 T cell receptor beta chains below, sequenced in a study of identical twins. TCRdb reanalysed the 5' RACE reads using MiXCR and keeps one entry per CDR3 protein. The sample consists of 210,000 or so distinct CDR3 sequences, around 15% of them appearing once. The sample was also linked to a second study, of T cells expressing NK-cell markers.

Sequencing used CD8+ T cells sorted from blood. These receptors all come from a woman younger than 30 in good health.

The rearrangement joins TRBV12-3 or TRBV12-4 to TRBJ1-4; D is perhaps TRBD1 (6 bases). The V and J ends lost 8 bases and 8 bases respectively, with 15 bases between them. The CDR3 contains 13 residues. The CDR3 DNA sequence: TGTGCCAGCGGCGGCAGGGGTGACGAAAAACTGTTTTTT. This encodes CASGGRGDEKLFF.

This clonotype was seen a single time. A much larger clone differs from this one at a single base, so this may be a read error. The chain has TRBV29-1 and TRBJ2-2, with TRBD1 as a possible D gene (5 bases). Per germline, CDR1 SQVTM and CDR2 ANQGSEA. The V end lost 5 bases, the J end lost 7 bases, and 14 bases lay between the germline ends. CDR3 size: 13 residues. Written as DNA, the CDR3 is TGCAGCGTTAAGGTTACAGGTTACGGGGAGCTGTTTTTT. It specifies CSVKVTGYGELFF.

The chain recombines TRBV29-1 with TRBJ1-2; TRBD1 agrees at 8 bases. The CDR3 covers 18 residues. Germline CDR1 and CDR2: SQVTM and ANQGSEA. Trimming took 1 base from V and 0 from J; bases not matched to a gene: 13. CDR3 loop: CSVEVVGQGLHANYGYTF. The CDR3 nucleotides read TGCAGCGTTGAAGTAGTCGGACAGGGACTACACGCTAACTATGGCTACACCTTC.

V and J are TRBV7-6 and TRBJ1-5, with TRBD1 matching over 9 bases. This CDR3 is built from 15 residues. Germline-derived CDR1 and CDR2 are SGHVS and FNYEAQ. The V segment lost 5 bases and the J segment 2 bases; nucleotides outside the gene matches: 4. CDR3 protein: CASSPWTGGNQPQHF. The CDR3, as DNA: TGTGCCAGCAGCCCCTGGACAGGGGGCAATCAGCCCCAGCATTTT. The variable domain in full, with the rest retrieved from reference TRBV7-6 and TRBJ1-5, is GAGVSQSPRYKVTKRGQDVALRCDPISGHVSLYWYRQALGQGPEFLTYFNYEAQQDKSGLPNDRFSAERPEGSISTLTIQRTEQRDSAMYRCASSPWTGGNQPQHFGDGTRLSIL.

The V and J genes are TRBV6-2 or TRBV6-3 and TRBJ1-2, with D unresolved. In germline, CDR1 is MNHEY, CDR2 SVGEGT. Trimming removed 3 bases at V and 7 bases at J, with 15 bases between. The CDR3 is made up of 14 amino acids. CDR3 loop: CASSYILGMAGYTF. CDR3 DNA sequence: TGTGCCAGCAGTTATATCCTGGGAATGGCTGGCTACACCTTC.

V usage is TRBV3-1 and J usage is TRBJ2-1; 12 nucleotides align to TRBD2. The J segment lost 9 bases and the V segment lost 4 bases, leaving 16 bases of the junction unmatched. From germline, CDR1 is LGHDT and CDR2 YNNKEL (reference sequence). The CDR3 sequence is 18 residues long. The chain's CDR3 is CASSPQPRLAGELGEQFF. The CDR3 DNA reads TGTGCCAGCAGCCCTCAACCGCGACTAGCGGGAGAGTTGGGTGAGCAGTTCTTC.

The rearrangement links TRBV5-1 to TRBJ2-7; maybe TRBD1 (5 bases). The CDR3 has 12 amino acids. V was pared by 4 bases and J by 2 bases, with 7 bases between. From germline, CDR1 is SGHRS and CDR2 YFSETQ. Written as DNA, the CDR3 is TGCGCCAGCAGCGGGGCAGCCTACGAGCAGTACTTC. Encoded protein: CASSGAAYEQYF. The whole variable domain, remainder taken from reference TRBV5-1 and TRBJ2-7, is KAGVTQTPRYLIKTRGQQVTLSCSPISGHRSVSWYQQTPGQGLQFLFEYFSETQRNKGNFPGRFSGRQFSNSRSEMNVSTLELGDSALYLCASSGAAYEQYFGPGTRLTVT.

This clonotype was seen many times. V gene TRBV12-3 or TRBV12-4 combines with J gene TRBJ2-5; no firm D call. Trimming removed 5 bases at V and 5 bases at J, with 18 bases between. The CDR3 extends over 15 amino acids. The CDR3 region is CASSPRADAEETQYF. The DNA of the CDR3 is TGTGCCAGCAGTCCCCGGGCGGATGCGGAGGAGACCCAGTACTTC.